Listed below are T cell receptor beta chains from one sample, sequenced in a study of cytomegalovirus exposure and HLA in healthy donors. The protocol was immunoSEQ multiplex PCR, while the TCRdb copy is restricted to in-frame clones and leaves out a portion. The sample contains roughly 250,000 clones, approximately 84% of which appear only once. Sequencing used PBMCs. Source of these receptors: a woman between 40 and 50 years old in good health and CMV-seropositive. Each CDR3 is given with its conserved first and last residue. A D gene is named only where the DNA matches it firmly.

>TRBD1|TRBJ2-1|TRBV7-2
CASSFFPGQGNEQFF
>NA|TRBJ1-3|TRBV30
CAWSKGVPSGNTIYF
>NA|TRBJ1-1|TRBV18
CASSPLRGLNTEAFF
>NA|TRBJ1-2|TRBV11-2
CASSLDPGGGNYGYTF
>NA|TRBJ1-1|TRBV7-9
CAGGGNLNTEAFF
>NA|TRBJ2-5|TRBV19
CASSIAAGPVNF
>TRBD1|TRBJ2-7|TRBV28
CASSPGGTGSYEQYF
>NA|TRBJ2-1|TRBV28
CASSTLGPDEQFF
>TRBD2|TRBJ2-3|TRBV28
CASSTSGTVTDTQYF
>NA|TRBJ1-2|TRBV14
CASSQVKGNSYGYTF
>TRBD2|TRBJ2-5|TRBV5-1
CASMLLAGVPQETQYF
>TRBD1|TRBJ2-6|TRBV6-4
CASSADRAGANVLTF
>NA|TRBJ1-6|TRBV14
CASSKLQPNSPLHF
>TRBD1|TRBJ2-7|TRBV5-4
CASSSPGQGYEQYF
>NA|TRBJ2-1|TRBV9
CASSPDPRIANEQFF
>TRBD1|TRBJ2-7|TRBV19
CASSVPGGAPYEQYF
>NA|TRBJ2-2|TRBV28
CASQGLNTGELFF
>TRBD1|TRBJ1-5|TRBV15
CATSRDRDSQRGANQPQHF
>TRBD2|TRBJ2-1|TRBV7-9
CASSSTGGGSYNEQFF
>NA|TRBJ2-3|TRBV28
CAGPSEHEGDTQYF
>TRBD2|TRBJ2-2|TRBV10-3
CAINGGLAGGPGELFF
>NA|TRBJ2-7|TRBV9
CASSVGEDYEQYF
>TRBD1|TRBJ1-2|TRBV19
CASNDAGTANYGYTF
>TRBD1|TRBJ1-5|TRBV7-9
CASSDRDRDQPQHF
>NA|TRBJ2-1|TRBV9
CASSVTAGNNEQFF
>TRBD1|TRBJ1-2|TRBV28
CASSLSGQVYGYTF
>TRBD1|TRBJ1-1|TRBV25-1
CASSGGQGATEAFF
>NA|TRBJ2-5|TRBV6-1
CASSEDGLRKTQYF
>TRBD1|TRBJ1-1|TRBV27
CASSLTQGALRTEAFF
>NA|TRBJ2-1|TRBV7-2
CASSRDLASDEQFF
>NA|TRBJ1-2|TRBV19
CASTFQGQKNYGYTF
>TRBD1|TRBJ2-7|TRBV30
CAWTLDRGLGEQYF
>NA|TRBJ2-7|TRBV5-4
CASSFEGNEQYF
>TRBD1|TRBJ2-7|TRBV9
CASSPRQGRNYEQYF
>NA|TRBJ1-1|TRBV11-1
CASSLGGNTEAFF
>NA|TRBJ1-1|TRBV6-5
CASSYDTLMNTEAFF
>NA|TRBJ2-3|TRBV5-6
CASSQFTDTQYF
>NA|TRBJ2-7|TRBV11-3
CASSFLRASYEQYF
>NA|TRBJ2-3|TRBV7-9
CASSLARGLADTDTQYF
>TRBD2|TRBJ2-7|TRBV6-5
CASSRGVPPYEQYF
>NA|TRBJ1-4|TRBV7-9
CASRGGGSEKLFF
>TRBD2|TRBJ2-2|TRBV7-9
CASSFDFGTSGTGELFF
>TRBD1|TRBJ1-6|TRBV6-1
CASSGISGTGFPPLHF
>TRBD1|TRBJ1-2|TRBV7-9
CASSLPGTGLGGYTF
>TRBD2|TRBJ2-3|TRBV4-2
CASSQVVAGSTDTQYF
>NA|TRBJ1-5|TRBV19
CASTPSQHGQIYSNQPQHF
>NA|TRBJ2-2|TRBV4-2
CASSQEGGTNTGELFF
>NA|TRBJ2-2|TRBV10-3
CAISEGATGELFF
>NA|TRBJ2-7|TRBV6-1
CASSWGGDNSYEQYF
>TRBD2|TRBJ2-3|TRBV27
CASSPAGLAGRDTQYF
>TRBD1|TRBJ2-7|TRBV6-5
CASSRDRGHYEQYF
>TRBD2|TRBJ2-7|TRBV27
CASSLLTSGSTYEQYF
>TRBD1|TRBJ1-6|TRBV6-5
CASRPPGQQNSPLHF
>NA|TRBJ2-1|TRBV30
CAWSGPANEQFF